The 29 T cell receptor beta chains reported below all come from one sample, sequenced in a study of blood T cell repertoires in COVID-19. The repertoire was sequenced with immunoSEQ multiplex PCR; TCRdb's copy has only in-frame clones and lacks some. Of roughly 220,000 clones listed, roughly 89% are singletons. Sequencing used peripheral blood. These TCRs come from a man aged 25 to 40 who had recovered from COVID-19.

The chain carries TRBV5-5 and TRBJ2-7; D is possibly TRBD1 (6 bases). With 5 bases removed from V and 1 base from J, the gap between germline ends came to 10 bases. The CDR3 extends over 13 amino acids. The germline gives CDR1 SGHKS, CDR2 YYEKEE (reference sequence). CDR3 amino acids: CASSQGPSYEQYF. CDR3 nucleotides: TGTGCCAGCAGTCAGGGGCCTTCCTACGAGCAGTACTTC. Full variable domain (outside the CDR3, taken from reference TRBV5-5 and TRBJ2-7): DAGVTQSPTHLIKTRGQQVTLRCSPISGHKSVSWYQQVLGQGPQFIFQYYEKEERGRGNFPDRFSARQFPNYSSELNVNALLLGDSALYLCASSQGPSYEQYFGPGTRLTVT.

V and J are TRBV15 and TRBJ1-2, with D tentatively TRBD1 (5 bases). This CDR3 has 15 residues. V dropped 1 base and J dropped 3 bases, with 12 bases sitting between them. From germline, CDR1 is LNHNV and CDR2 YYDKDF (reference sequence). The CDR3 sequence is CATSRGLRDHYGYTF. CDR3 in DNA: TGTGCCACCAGCAGAGGTCTCAGGGATCACTATGGCTACACCTTC. Together with reference TRBV15 and TRBJ1-2, the CDR3 gives the full variable domain: DAMVIQNPRYQVTQFGKPVTLSCSQTLNHNVMYWYQQKSSQAPKLLFHYYDKDFNNEADTPDNFQSRRPNTSFCFLDIRSPGLGDTAMYLCATSRGLRDHYGYTFGSGTRLTVV.

V is TRBV11-2 and J is TRBJ2-3; tentative D call: TRBD1 (6 bases). Trimming removed 1 base at V and 6 bases at J, with 26 bases between. CDR3 size: 19 residues. Germline CDR1 SGHAT, CDR2 FQNNGV. CDR3 amino acids: CASSLVGVGQGRGSDTQYF. CDR3 sequence (DNA): TGTGCCAGCAGCTTAGTGGGCGTGGGGCAGGGGAGAGGCTCGGATACGCAGTATTTT.

This clone turned up a few times. The rearrangement joins TRBV4-1 to TRBJ2-7; weak D call: TRBD2 (6 bases). Trimming took off 4 bases at V and 0 bases at J, with 16 bases between the two ends. Germline CDR1 reads MGHRA; CDR2 reads YSYEKL. CDR3 size: 16 residues. This CDR3 reads CASSRDPGVSSYEQYF. CDR3 DNA: TGCGCCAGCAGCCGAGATCCGGGGGTTAGCTCCTACGAGCAGTACTTC.

The chain links TRBV5-6 to TRBJ2-7, with D uncertain. There are 14 residues in the CDR3. Germline CDR1 reads SGHDT; CDR2 reads YYEEEE. V was shortened by 4 bases and J by 0 bases, with 11 bases between the two germline ends. The CDR3, as DNA: TGTGCCAGCAGCGTCTCTCTTAGCTCCTACGAGCAGTACTTC. Protein: CASSVSLSSYEQYF.

The chain couples TRBV4-2 to TRBJ2-2; 7 positions agree with TRBD2. With 3 bases clipped from V and 1 base from J, the junction kept 11 bases outside the gene matches. Germline V lookup: CDR1 LGHNA, CDR2 YNFKEQ. CDR3 size: 18 residues. CDR3 loop: CASSHPSGVGRNTGELFF. CDR3 bases: TGTGCCAGCAGCCACCCCAGCGGGGTAGGAAGGAACACCGGGGAGCTGTTTTTT.

Written as DNA, the CDR3 is TGTGCCAGCAGCCGCGAGCGGACAGGGACGCAATACTTC. It translates to CASSRERTGTQYF. This chain connects TRBV14 to TRBJ2-7; 8 positions match TRBD1. V was pared by 4 bases and J by 13 bases, with 12 bases of the junction left unmatched. Germline lookup yields CDR1 SGHDN and CDR2 FVKESK. The CDR3 has 13 residues.

This CDR3 is CASSLPGSGNTIYF. The DNA for the CDR3 is TGTGCCAGCAGCTTACCCGGCTCTGGAAACACCATATATTTT. The J gene is TRBJ1-3, the V gene TRBV13; D not resolved. V lost 2 bases to trimming and J lost 0 bases, with 5 bases between them. This CDR3 comprises 14 residues. The germline V gene encodes CDR1 PRHDT and CDR2 FYEKMQ (reference sequence). Looking up the rest from reference TRBV13 and TRBJ1-3 gives the full variable domain: AAGVIQSPRHLIKEKRETATLKCYPIPRHDTVYWYQQGPGQDPQFLISFYEKMQSDKGSIPDRFSAQQFSDYHSELNMSSLELGDSALYFCASSLPGSGNTIYFGEGSWLTVV.

The genes are TRBV9 and TRBJ2-2; D is unclear. Deletions cut 0 bases from V and 7 bases from J, with 10 bases between. Germline V gives CDR1 SGDLS, CDR2 YYNGEE. This CDR3 comprises 14 residues. For the CDR3, the DNA is TGTGCCAGCAGCGTAGAACCGCTAATCGGGGAGCTGTTTTTT. Translating gives CASSVEPLIGELFF.

Comments on this clone: The identical CDR3 is also encoded by other nucleotide sequences in the sample. The gene calls are TRBV12-3 or TRBV12-4 and TRBJ1-1; no definite D call. This CDR3 region has 12 residues. With 5 bases removed from V and 0 bases from J, the gap between germline ends came to 4 bases. DNA of the CDR3: TGTGCCAGCAGTGGCCTGAACACTGAAGCTTTCTTT. Protein product: CASSGLNTEAFF.

J is TRBJ1-4 and V is TRBV27; 9 bases match TRBD1. Trimming at V came to 5 bases and at J to 2 bases, leaving 9 bases not matched to a gene. The germline V gene encodes CDR1 MNHEY and CDR2 SMNVEV (reference sequence). This CDR3 has 17 amino acids. CDR3 in amino acids: CASSPGTGWSTNEKLFF. CDR3 in DNA: TGTGCCAGCAGTCCCGGGACAGGGTGGAGCACTAATGAAAAACTGTTTTTT.

The chain is built from TRBV19 and TRBJ2-2; D gene unclear. This CDR3 is built from 14 residues. Trimming took off 6 bases at V and 6 bases at J, with 14 bases between the two ends. Germline-derived CDR1 and CDR2 are LNHDA and SQIVND (reference sequence). The CDR3 DNA reads as TGTGCCAGTAGCCCAGTCGACATTTCCGGGGAGCTGTTTTTT. This codes for CASSPVDISGELFF.

This chain joins TRBV6-5 and TRBJ1-1; TRBD1 is a possible D gene (5 bases). The germline V and J ends were trimmed by 0 bases and 4 bases, with 12 bases remaining between them. CDR3 length equals 15 residues. Germline CDR1 and CDR2: MNHEY and SVGAGI. The CDR3, as DNA: TGTGCCAGCAGTTACTCTTGGGGCTTGGGCACTGAAGCTTTCTTT. The encoded protein is CASSYSWGLGTEAFF.

This clone was observed a single time. This chain connects TRBV10-3 to TRBJ2-1; tentatively, D is TRBD2 (7 bases). Trimming pared 8 bases from V and 8 bases from J, leaving 19 bases between. Looked up from germline, CDR1 is ENHRY and CDR2 is SYGVKD. There are 14 residues in the CDR3. In DNA form, the CDR3 reads TGTGCCATCCAACCCGAGTGGGGGGGCCATGAGCAGTTCTTC. Its protein product is CAIQPEWGGHEQFF.

The chain joins TRBV6-1 to TRBJ1-6; 8 bases fit TRBD1. The CDR3 sequence is 15 residues long. The V gene's germline CDR1 is MNHNS and CDR2 SASEGT. With V trimmed by 3 bases and J by 9 bases, 7 bases remained unmatched. This CDR3 reads CASSDRQGFFSPLHF. The DNA for the CDR3 is TGTGCCAGCAGTGATAGACAGGGGTTCTTTTCACCCCTCCACTTT.

V usage is TRBV6-4 and J usage is TRBJ1-1, with unresolved D. With 5 bases removed from V and 5 bases from J, the gap between germline ends came to 12 bases. This CDR3 contains 13 residues. Germline CDR1 and CDR2: MRHNA and SNTAGT. The CDR3 sequence: CASSLQRNTEAFF. In DNA form, the CDR3 reads TGTGCCAGCAGTCTTCAGCGGAATACTGAAGCTTTCTTT.

This rearrangement joins TRBV27 to TRBJ1-5; D is unresolved. Germline V gene data show CDR1 as MNHEY and CDR2 as SMNVEV (reference sequence). This CDR3 spans 15 amino acids. Trimming took 0 bases from V and 4 from J, leaving 10 bases between them. CDR3 region: CASSLSQDYNQPQHF. The CDR3 DNA reads TGTGCCAGCAGTTTATCGCAGGACTATAATCAGCCCCAGCATTTT.

The rearrangement uses TRBV4-3 and TRBJ1-3; D remains unclear. Germline CDR1 reads LGHNA; CDR2 reads YSLEER. The V end lost 0 bases, the J end lost 0 bases, and 12 bases lay between the germline ends. This CDR3 contains 17 residues. The CDR3 DNA is TGCGCCAGCAGCCAAGACGCGTTGGGCCACTCTGGAAACACCATATATTTT. Amino acid sequence: CASSQDALGHSGNTIYF.

This clone was found a few times. The V and J genes are TRBV10-1 and TRBJ2-3; 7 bases fit TRBD1. V lost 6 bases and J lost 14; bases outside the gene matches: 8. In germline, CDR1 is WNHNN, CDR2 SYGVQD (reference sequence). The CDR3 extends over 11 amino acids. CDR3 protein: CASSPGQPLYF. For the CDR3, the DNA is TGCGCCAGCAGCCCGGGACAGCCTCTGTATTTT.

This chain links TRBV7-6 with TRBJ2-3; D gene ambiguous. The V end lost 4 bases, the J end lost 2 bases, and 13 bases lay between the germline ends. CDR1 and CDR2 from the germline V gene are SGHVS and FNYEAQ. This CDR3 has 15 residues. For the CDR3, the DNA is TGTGCCAGCAGCTCCTTGGCGGTGATCACAGATACGCAGTATTTT. It encodes CASSSLAVITDTQYF.

Concerning this clone itself: This CDR3 is also generated by other DNA sequences in the sample. The chain employs TRBV27 and TRBJ2-7; 7 bases match TRBD1. Trimming cost V 4 bases and J 1 base; bases outside gene matches: 4. The CDR3 length is 14 residues. Germline V gene lookup returns CDR1 MNHEY and CDR2 SMNVEV (reference sequence). CDR3 nucleotides: TGTGCCAGCAGTTCACCGGGACAGTCCTACGAGCAGTACTTC. Translated: CASSSPGQSYEQYF.

The genes are TRBV10-1 and TRBJ2-5, with 7 bases lining up with TRBD2. CDR1 is WNHNN, CDR2 SYGVQD, per germline (reference sequence). The CDR3 contains 13 residues. The trim removed 10 bases at V and 3 bases at J, leaving 8 bases unmatched. CDR3: CATTPGGEETQYF. CDR3 bases: TGCGCCACAACTCCGGGGGGAGAAGAGACCCAGTACTTC.

This rearrangement joins TRBV11-2 to TRBJ2-5, with 7 bases aligning to TRBD2. Germline trimming cut 7 bases from V and 9 bases from J; bases unmatched to any gene: 14. The CDR3 runs to 14 residues. From germline, CDR1 is SGHAT and CDR2 FQNNGV. CDR3 in amino acids: CASTQGGDPPAQYF. The CDR3 DNA reads TGTGCCAGCACCCAGGGAGGGGACCCCCCGGCCCAGTACTTC.

The J gene is TRBJ2-5, the V gene TRBV19, with D perhaps matching TRBD1 (6 bases). V was cut by 4 bases and J by 1 base, with 10 bases left in between. This CDR3 has 14 residues. CDR1 is LNHDA, CDR2 SQIVND, per germline (reference sequence). CDR3 residues: CASSKTGLQETQYF. CDR3 DNA sequence: TGTGCCAGTAGTAAGACAGGCCTCCAAGAGACCCAGTACTTC.

This clone was seen once. The rearrangement links TRBV6-5 to TRBJ1-3; 8 bases agree with TRBD1. Germline V gene sequence: CDR1 MNHEY, CDR2 SVGAGI. J gave up 4 bases and V 5 bases, and 4 bases lay outside the gene matches. CDR3 length equals 14 residues. The CDR3 DNA follows: TGTGCCAGCAGTCAGGACAGGGAGGGAAACACCATATATTTT. Translated, it gives CASSQDREGNTIYF.

A single count supports this clone. The V gene is TRBV28, the J gene TRBJ1-1, with 7 bases aligning to TRBD1. The CDR3 contains 13 residues. Germline CDR1 MDHEN, CDR2 SYDVKM. V lost 8 bases to trimming and J lost 1 base; unmatched junction nucleotides: 4. The CDR3 sequence is CASQDRPNTEAFF. The CDR3 DNA sequence: TGTGCCAGCCAGGACAGGCCGAACACTGAAGCTTTCTTT.

The chain couples TRBV7-6 to TRBJ1-1, with 8 nucleotides matching TRBD1. J gave up 1 base and V 3 bases, and 1 base lay outside the gene matches. Looked up from germline, CDR1 is SGHVS and CDR2 is FNYEAQ. This CDR3 spans 14 amino acids. This CDR3 is CASSFGTGNTEAFF. DNA for the CDR3: TGTGCCAGCAGCTTCGGGACAGGGAACACTGAAGCTTTCTTT. The variable domain in full, completed from reference TRBV7-6 and TRBJ1-1, reads GAGVSQSPRYKVTKRGQDVALRCDPISGHVSLYWYRQALGQGPEFLTYFNYEAQQDKSGLPNDRFSAERPEGSISTLTIQRTEQRDSAMYRCASSFGTGNTEAFFGQGTRLTVV.

J is TRBJ1-2 and V is TRBV19; no definite D call. The V gene lost 10 bases and the J gene lost 2 bases, with 20 bases spanning the gap. Germline-derived CDR1 and CDR2 are LNHDA and SQIVND (reference sequence). The CDR3 totals 15 residues. The CDR3 region has the DNA TGTGCCACCGTTATCCCTCGTGGCAACAACTATGGCTACACCTTC. Amino acids: CATVIPRGNNYGYTF.

This chain joins TRBV7-9 and TRBJ2-7; 9 bases fit TRBD1. V gave up 1 base and J gave up 4 bases; unmatched junction bases: 5. The CDR3 is 15 amino acids. The germline V gene encodes CDR1 SEHNR and CDR2 FQNEAQ (reference sequence). The DNA for the CDR3 is TGTGCCAGCAGCTTAGGGGACAGGGTCAGGTACGAGCAGTACTTC. This encodes CASSLGDRVRYEQYF.